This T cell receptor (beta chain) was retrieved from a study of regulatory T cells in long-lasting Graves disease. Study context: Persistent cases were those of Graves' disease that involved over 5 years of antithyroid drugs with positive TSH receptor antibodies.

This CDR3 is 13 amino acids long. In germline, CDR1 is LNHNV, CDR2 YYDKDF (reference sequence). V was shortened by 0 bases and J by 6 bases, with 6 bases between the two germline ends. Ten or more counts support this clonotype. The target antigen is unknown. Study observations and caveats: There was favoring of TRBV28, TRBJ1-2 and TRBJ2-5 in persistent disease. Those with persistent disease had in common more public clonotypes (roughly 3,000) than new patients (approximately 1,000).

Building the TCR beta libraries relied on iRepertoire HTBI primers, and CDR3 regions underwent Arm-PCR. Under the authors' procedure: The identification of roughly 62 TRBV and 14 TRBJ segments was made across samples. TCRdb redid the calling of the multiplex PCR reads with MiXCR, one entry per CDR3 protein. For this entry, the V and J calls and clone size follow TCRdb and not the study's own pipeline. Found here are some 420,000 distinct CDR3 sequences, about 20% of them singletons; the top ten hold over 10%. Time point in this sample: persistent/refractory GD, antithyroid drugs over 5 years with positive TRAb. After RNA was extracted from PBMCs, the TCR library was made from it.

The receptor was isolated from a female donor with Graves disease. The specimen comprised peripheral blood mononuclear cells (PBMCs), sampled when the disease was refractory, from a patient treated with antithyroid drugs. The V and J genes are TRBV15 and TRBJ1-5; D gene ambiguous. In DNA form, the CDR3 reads TGTGCCACCAGCAGAGATTCCTCTCAGCCCCAGCATTTT. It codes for CATSRDSSQPQHF.